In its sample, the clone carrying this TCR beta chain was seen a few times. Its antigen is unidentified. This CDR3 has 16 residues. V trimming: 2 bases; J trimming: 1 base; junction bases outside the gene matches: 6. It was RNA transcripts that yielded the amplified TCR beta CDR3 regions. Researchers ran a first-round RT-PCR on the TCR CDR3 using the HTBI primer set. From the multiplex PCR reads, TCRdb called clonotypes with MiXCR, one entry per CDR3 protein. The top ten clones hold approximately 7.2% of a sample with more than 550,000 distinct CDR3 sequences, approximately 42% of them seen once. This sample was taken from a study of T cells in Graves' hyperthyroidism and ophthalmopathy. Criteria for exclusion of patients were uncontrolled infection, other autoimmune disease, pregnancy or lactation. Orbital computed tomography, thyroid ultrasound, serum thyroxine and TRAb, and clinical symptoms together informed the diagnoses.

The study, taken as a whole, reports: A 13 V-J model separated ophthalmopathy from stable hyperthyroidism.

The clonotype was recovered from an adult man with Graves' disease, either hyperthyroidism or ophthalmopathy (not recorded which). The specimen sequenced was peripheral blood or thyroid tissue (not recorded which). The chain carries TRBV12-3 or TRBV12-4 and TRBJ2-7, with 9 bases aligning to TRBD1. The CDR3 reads CASSLRGQGVSYEQYF. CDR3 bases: TGTGCCAGCAGTTTAAGGGGACAGGGAGTTTCCTACGAGCAGTACTTC.